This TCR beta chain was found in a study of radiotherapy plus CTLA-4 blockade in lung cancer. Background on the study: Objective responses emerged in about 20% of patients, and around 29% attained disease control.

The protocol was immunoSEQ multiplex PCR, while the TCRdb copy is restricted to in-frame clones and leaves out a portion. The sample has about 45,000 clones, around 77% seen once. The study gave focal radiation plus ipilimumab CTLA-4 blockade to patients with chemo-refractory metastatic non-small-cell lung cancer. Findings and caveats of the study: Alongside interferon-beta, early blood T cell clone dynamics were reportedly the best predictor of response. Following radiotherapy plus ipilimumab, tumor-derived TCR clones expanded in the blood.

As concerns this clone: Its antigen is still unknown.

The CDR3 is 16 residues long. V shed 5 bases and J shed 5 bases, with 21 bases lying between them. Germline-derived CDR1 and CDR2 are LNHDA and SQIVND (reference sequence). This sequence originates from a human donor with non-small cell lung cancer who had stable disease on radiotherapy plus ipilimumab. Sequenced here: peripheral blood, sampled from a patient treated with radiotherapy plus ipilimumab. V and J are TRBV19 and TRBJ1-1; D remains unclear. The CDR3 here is CASSLPGSGPGTEAFF. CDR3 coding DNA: TGTGCCAGTAGTCTTCCCGGGTCGGGCCCTGGGACTGAAGCTTTCTTT.